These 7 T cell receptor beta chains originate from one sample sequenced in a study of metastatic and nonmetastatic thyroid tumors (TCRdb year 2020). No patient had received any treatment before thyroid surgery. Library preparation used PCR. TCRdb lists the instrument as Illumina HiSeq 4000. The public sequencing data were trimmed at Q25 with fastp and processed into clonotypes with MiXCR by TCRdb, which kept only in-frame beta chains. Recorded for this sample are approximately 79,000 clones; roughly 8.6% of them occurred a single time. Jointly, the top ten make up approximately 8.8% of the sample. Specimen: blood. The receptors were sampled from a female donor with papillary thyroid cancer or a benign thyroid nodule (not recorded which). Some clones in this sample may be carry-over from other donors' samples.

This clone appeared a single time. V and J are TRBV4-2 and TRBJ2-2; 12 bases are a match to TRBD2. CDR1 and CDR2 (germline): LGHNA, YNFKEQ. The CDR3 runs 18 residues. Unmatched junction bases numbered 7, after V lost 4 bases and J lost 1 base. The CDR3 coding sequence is TGTGCCAGCAGCCTGCCCGGGACTAGCGGGCTGAACACCGGGGAGCTGTTTTTT. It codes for CASSLPGTSGLNTGELFF.

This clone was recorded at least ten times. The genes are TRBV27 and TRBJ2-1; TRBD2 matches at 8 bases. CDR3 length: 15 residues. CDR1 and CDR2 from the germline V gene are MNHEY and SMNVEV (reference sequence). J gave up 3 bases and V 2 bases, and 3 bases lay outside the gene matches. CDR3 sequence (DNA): TGTGCCAGCAGTTTAGCCGGGACTAGCTACAATGAGCAGTTCTTC. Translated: CASSLAGTSYNEQFF.

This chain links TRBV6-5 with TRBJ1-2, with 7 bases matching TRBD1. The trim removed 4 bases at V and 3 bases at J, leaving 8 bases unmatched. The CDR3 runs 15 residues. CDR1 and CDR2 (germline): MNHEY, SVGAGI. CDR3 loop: CASSFWDRKDYGYTF. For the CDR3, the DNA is TGTGCCAGCAGTTTCTGGGACAGAAAGGACTATGGCTACACCTTC.

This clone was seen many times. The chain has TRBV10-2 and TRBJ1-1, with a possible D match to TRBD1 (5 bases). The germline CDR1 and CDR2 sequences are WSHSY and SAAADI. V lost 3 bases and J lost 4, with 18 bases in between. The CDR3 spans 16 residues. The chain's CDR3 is CASSEKGGVSGTEAFF. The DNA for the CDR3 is TGCGCCAGCAGTGAAAAGGGAGGGGTAAGCGGCACTGAAGCTTTCTTT.

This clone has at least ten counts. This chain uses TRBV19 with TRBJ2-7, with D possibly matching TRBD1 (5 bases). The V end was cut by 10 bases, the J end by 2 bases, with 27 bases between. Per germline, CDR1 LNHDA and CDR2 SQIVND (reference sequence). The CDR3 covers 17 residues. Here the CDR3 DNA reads TGTGCCATCCCAACCGGGCCAGACAGACGGAAAGCCTACGAGCAGTACTTC. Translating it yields CAIPTGPDRRKAYEQYF.

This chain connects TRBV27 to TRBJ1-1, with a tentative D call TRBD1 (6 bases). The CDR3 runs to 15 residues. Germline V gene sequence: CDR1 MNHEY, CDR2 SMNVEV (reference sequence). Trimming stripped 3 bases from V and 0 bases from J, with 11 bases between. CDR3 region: CASSFLGQLNTEAFF. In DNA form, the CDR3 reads TGTGCCAGCAGTTTCCTTGGACAGTTGAACACTGAAGCTTTCTTT.

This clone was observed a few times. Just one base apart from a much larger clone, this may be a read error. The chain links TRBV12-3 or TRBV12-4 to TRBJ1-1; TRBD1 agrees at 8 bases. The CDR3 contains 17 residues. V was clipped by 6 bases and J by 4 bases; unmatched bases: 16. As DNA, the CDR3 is TGTGCCAGCAGCGAAGCAGGGGGCGCATCGCGGGGCACTGAAGCTTTCTTT. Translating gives CASSEAGGASRGTEAFF.